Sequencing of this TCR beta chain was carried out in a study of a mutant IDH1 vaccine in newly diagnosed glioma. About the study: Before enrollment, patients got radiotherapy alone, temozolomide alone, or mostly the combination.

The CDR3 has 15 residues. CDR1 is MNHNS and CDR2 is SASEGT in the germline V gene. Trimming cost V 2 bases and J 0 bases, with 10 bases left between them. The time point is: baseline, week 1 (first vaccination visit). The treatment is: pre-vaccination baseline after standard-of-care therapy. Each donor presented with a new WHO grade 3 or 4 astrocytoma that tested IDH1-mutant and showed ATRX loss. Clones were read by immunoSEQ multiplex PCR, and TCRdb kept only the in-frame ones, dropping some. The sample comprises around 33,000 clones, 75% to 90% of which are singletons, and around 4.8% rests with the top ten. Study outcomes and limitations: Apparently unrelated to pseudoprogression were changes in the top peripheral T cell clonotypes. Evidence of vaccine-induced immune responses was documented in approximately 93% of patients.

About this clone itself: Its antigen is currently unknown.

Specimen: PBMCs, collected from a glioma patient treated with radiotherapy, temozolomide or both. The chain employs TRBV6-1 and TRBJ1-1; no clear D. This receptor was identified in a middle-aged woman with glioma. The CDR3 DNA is TGTGCCAGCAGTGAATATGGAGCCTTGAACACTGAAGCTTTCTTT. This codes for CASSEYGALNTEAFF.